This T cell receptor beta chain was identified in a study of T cells in Graves' hyperthyroidism and ophthalmopathy. Study background: Once the initial diagnosis was made, peripheral blood was obtained before any treatment. Study-wide findings and caveats: Within blood appeared most thyroid clonotypes that had expanded above 0.001.

Trimming pared 2 bases from V and 3 bases from J, leaving 26 bases between. CDR3 length equals 19 residues. This clonotype was seen at least ten times. Its target is not known. What was amplified from RNA transcripts were TCR beta CDR3 regions. The study used the HTBI primer set for a first-round RT-PCR of the TCR CDR3. TCRdb called the multiplex PCR reads again in MiXCR, with one record for every CDR3 protein. The sample has around 620,000 distinct CDR3 sequences, approximately 15% seen once; the top ten hold 6.5% to 9%. Based on clinical symptoms, serum thyroxine and TRAb, thyroid ultrasound and orbital computed tomography, diagnoses were reached.

The chain uses TRBV12-3 or TRBV12-4 and TRBJ2-7; D could derive from TRBD1 or TRBD2 (6 bases each). Input material: blood. This clonotype originated in a woman aged 18-29 years with Graves' ophthalmopathy. The CDR3: CASSLRQDRDSRINYEQYF. DNA of the CDR3: TGTGCCAGCAGTTTAAGACAGGACCGGGACTCAAGGATCAACTACGAGCAGTACTTC.